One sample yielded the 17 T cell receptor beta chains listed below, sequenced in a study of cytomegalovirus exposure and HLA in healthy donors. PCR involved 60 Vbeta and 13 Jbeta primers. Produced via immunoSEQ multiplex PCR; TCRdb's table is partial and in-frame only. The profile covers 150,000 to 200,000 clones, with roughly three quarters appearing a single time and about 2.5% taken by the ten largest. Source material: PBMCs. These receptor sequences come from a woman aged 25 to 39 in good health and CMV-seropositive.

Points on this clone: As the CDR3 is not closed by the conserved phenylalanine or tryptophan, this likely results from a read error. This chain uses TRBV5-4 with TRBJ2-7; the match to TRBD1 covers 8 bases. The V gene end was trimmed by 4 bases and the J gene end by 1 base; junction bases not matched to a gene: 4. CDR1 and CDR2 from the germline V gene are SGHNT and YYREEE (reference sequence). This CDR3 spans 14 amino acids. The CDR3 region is CASSPGTGSYEQYL. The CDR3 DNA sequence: TGTGCCAGCAGCCCCGGGACAGGATCCTACGAGCAGTACCTC.

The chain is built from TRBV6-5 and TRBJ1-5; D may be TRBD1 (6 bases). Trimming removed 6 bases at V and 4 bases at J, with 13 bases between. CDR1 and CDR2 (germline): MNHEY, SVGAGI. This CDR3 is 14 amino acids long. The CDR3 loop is CASSSNRANQPQHF. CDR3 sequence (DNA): TGTGCCAGCAGCTCCAACAGGGCGAATCAGCCCCAGCATTTT.

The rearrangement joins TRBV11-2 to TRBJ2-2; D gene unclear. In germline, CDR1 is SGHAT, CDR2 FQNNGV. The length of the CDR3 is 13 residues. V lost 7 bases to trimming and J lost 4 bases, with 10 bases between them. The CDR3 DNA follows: TGTGCCAGCACCCAGGAAGTCACCGGGGAGCTGTTTTTT. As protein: CASTQEVTGELFF.

The CDR3 here is CASKVGGHNSPLHF. Written as DNA, the CDR3 is TGTGCCAGCAAAGTCGGGGGGCATAATTCACCCCTCCACTTT. This chain connects TRBV6-6 to TRBJ1-6; weak D call: TRBD1 (6 bases). Trimming took off 7 bases at V and 5 bases at J, with 12 bases between the two ends. The CDR3 runs 14 residues. Per germline, CDR1 MNHNY and CDR2 SVGAGI (reference sequence).

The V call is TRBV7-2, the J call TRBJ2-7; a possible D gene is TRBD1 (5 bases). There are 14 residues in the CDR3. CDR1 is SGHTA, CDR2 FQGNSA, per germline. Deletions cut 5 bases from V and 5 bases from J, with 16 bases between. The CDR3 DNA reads TGTGCCAGCAGCCCCGCCCTAGGGGATCACGAGCAGTACTTC. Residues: CASSPALGDHEQYF.

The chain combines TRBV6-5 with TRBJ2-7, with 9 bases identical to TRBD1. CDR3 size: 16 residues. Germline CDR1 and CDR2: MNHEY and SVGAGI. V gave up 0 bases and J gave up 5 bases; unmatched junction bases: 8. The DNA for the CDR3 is TGTGCCAGCAGTTACTCTTCGGACAGGGGTCCCCACGAGCAGTACTTC. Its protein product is CASSYSSDRGPHEQYF.

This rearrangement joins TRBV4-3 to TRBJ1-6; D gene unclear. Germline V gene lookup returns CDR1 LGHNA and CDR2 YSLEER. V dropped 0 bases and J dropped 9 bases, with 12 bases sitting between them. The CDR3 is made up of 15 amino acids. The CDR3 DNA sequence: TGCGCCAGCAGCCAAGAGGCGGCTCGGAGTTCACCCCTCCACTTT. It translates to CASSQEAARSSPLHF.

CDR3 sequence: CASSLGGQGYEQYF. For the CDR3, the DNA is TGTGCCAGCAGCTTAGGGGGACAGGGCTACGAGCAGTACTTC. V is TRBV11-2 and J is TRBJ2-5, with 9 bases aligning to TRBD1. Judging by the DNA end, TRBJ2-7 fits better; the J call may be wrong. From germline, CDR1 is SGHAT and CDR2 FQNNGV. This CDR3 is 14 amino acids long.

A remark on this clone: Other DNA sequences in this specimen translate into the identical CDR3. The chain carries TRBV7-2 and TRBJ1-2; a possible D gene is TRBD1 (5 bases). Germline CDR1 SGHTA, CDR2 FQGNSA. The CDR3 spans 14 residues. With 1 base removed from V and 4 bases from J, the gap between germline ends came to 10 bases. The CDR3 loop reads CASSLDGGGYGYTF. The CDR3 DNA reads TGTGCCAGCAGCTTAGACGGGGGAGGCTATGGCTACACCTTC. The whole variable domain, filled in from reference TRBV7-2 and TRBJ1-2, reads GAGVSQSPSNKVTEKGKDVELRCDPISGHTALYWYRQSLGQGLEFLIYFQGNSAPDKSGLPSDRFSAERTGGSVSTLTIQRTQQEDSAVYLCASSLDGGGYGYTFGSGTRLTVV.

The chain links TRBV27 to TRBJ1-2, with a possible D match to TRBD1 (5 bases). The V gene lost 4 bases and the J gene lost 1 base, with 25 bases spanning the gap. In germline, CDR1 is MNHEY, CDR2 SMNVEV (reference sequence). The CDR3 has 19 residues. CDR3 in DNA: TGTGCCAGCAGTTCCCGTTTGATGCAGGGTATTCGGATTAACTATGGCTACACCTTC. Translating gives CASSSRLMQGIRINYGYTF.

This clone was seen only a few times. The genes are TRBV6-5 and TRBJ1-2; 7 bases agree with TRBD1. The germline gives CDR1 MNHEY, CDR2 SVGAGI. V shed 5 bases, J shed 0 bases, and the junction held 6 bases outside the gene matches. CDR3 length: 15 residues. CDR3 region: CASSQQGWANYGYTF. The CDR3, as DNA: TGTGCCAGCAGTCAACAGGGGTGGGCTAACTATGGCTACACCTTC.

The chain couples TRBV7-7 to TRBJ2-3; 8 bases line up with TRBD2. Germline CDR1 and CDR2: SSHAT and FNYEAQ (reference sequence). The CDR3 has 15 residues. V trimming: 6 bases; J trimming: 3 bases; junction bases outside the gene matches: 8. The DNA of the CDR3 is TGTGCCAGCAGTCCTCGGGGGGGGCCGACAGATACGCAGTATTTT. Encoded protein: CASSPRGGPTDTQYF. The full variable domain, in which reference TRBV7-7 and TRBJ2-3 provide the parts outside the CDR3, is GAGVSQSPRYKVTKRGQDVTLRCDPISSHATLYWYQQALGQGPEFLTYFNYEAQPDKSGLPSDRFSAERPEGSISTLTIQRTEQRDSAMYRCASSPRGGPTDTQYFGPGTRLTVL.

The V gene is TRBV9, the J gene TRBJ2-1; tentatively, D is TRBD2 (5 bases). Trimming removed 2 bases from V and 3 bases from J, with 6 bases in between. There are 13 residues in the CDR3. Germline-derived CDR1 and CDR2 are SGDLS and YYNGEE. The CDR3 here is CASSVTSYNEQFF. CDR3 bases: TGTGCCAGCAGCGTCACTAGCTACAATGAGCAGTTCTTC.

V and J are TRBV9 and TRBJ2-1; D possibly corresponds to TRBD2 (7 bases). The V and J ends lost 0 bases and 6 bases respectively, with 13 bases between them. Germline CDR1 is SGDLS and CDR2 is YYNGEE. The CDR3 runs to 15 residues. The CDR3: CASSVEGGLLNEQFF. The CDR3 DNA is TGTGCCAGCAGCGTAGAGGGGGGGCTTCTCAATGAGCAGTTCTTC.

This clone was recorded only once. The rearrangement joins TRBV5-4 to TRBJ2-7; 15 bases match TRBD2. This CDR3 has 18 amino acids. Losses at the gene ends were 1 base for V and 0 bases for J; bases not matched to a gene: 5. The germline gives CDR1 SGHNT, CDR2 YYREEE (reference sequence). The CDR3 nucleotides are TGTGCCAGCAGCTTGTGGACTAGCGGGGGGGCGAGCTCCTACGAGCAGTACTTC. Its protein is CASSLWTSGGASSYEQYF.

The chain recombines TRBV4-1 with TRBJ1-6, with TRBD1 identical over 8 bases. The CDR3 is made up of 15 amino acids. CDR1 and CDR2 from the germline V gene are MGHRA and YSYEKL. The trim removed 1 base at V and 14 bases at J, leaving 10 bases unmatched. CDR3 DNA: TGCGCCAGCAGCCAAGCCCCAGGGGGCGGTTCGGCCCTCCACTTT. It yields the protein CASSQAPGGGSALHF.

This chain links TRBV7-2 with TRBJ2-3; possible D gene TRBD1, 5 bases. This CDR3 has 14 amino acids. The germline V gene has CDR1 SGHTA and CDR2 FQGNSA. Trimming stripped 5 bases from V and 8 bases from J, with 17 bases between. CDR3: CASSARTQGLTQYF. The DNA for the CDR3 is TGTGCCAGCAGCGCACGGACCCAGGGCCTTACGCAGTATTTT.